What follows describes a single T cell receptor (beta chain). Its antigen has not been determined. It has no much larger one-base neighbor in the sample; base qualities were not kept. The immunoSEQ Assay, a bias-controlled multiplex PCR, was used to amplify TCRbeta CDR3 regions from genomic DNA. The study's processing was this. Nucleated cell counts per sample were estimated from amplification of reference gene primers within the assay. To quantify the absolute abundance of each unique TCRbeta CDR3 rearrangement, sequence reads were collapsed and filtered. Productive Simpson clonality was computed per sample as the square root of Simpson's diversity index over productive rearrangements. TCRdb carries this immuneACCESS record with in-frame sequences only. Its versions omit some clonotypes, under half of them owing to an unresolved V gene in the studies checked, with the rest unexplained. D and trimming were read from the DNA, whereas the V and J calls and clone size are those reported in that table. Here the sample has fewer than 150,000 clones; approximately 85% occur a single time. The ten largest clones represent around 13% of the sample.

Whole blood was collected in K2EDTA tubes by collaborating institutions according to the institutions' own protocols. For TCRbeta analysis, collaborator samples were shipped as frozen whole blood, as isolated PBMCs, or as DNA extracted from either sample type. Including the terminal cysteine and phenylalanine, the CDR3 comprises 14 residues. The only DNA kept is the CDR3, 42 bases in frame from the first base. The germline V gene (reference sequence) sets CDR1 to SEHNR and CDR2 to FQNEAQ. Trimmed from V: 5 bases; trimmed from J: 8 bases; junction bases lacking a gene match: 9. These data come from a study of blood T cell repertoires in COVID-19 (dated by TCRdb to about 2020). Notes on the research overall: The collaborator samples originated in the United States, Italy and Spain and spanned the acute and convalescent phases of COVID-19. The material from the prospective study consisted of cDNA or gDNA derived from T cells, B-cell-depleted T cells, or PBMCs. Deeply sampled blood TCRbeta repertoires from subjects exposed to, actively infected with, or recovered from COVID-19 were included in the dataset. The repertoires were released in a freely available public database meant as a resource for research on the immune response to SARS-CoV-2. The samples were drawn from the first 160 participants of the ongoing ImmuneRACE study and from 950 to 1,500 subjects provided by 6 global collaborators. The sample metadata nearly always contained a de-identified subject ID, COVID-19 status, age in years and sex. Where HLA class I and class II types were available, the types were taken from metadata supplied by the sample provider, not from assay-based typing.

Findings and caveats that apply to the study as a whole: Clinical and demographic metadata were provided uncurated, with the amount varying by source and participant.

Sequenced sample: peripheral blood. Here the chain combines TRBV7-9 and TRBJ2-1; 7 central nucleotides agree with TRBD2. This sequence originates from a human donor in a cohort sampled during active COVID-19. The CDR3 sequence is CASSVGGNKDEQFF. At the DNA level, the sequence is TGTGCCAGCAGCGTCGGGGGGAATAAGGATGAGCAGTTCTTC.